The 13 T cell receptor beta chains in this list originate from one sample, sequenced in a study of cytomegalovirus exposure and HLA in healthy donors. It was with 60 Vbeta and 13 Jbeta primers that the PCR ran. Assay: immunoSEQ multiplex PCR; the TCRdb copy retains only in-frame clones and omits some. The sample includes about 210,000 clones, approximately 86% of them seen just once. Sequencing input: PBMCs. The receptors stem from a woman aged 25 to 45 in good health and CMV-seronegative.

CDR3 in amino acids: CASSYSTGTPYEQYF. CDR3 nucleotides: TGTGCCAGCAGTTACTCGACAGGGACCCCCTACGAGCAGTACTTC. The rearrangement joins TRBV6-5 to TRBJ2-7; 7 positions match TRBD1. The CDR3 runs to 15 residues. V was clipped by 0 bases and J by 2 bases; unmatched bases: 4. Germline V lookup: CDR1 MNHEY, CDR2 SVGAGI.

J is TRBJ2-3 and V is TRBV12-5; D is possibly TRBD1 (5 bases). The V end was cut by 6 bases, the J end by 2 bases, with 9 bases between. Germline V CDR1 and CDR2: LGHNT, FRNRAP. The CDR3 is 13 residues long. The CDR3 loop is CASGPGYTDTQYF. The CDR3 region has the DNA TGTGCTAGTGGGCCAGGGTACACAGATACGCAGTATTTT.

This CDR3 is CAISDLQETQYF. The CDR3 nucleotides read TGTGCCATCAGTGATTTACAAGAGACCCAGTACTTC. The chain uses TRBV10-3 and TRBJ2-5; D not resolved. V was trimmed by 3 bases and J by 2 bases, leaving 4 bases between them. The CDR3 loop spans 12 amino acids. Germline loops: CDR1 ENHRY, CDR2 SYGVKD.

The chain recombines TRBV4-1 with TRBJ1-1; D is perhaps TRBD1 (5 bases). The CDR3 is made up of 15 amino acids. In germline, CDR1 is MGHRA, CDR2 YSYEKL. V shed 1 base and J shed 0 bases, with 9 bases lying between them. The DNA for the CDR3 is TGCGCCAGCAGCCAAGGACAGTTCATGAACACTGAAGCTTTCTTT. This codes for CASSQGQFMNTEAFF.

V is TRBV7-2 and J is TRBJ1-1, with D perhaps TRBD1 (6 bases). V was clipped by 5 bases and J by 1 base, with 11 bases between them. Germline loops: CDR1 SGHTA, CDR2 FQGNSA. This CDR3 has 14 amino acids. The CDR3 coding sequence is TGTGCCAGCAGCCTGGGACACTCGAACACTGAAGCTTTCTTT. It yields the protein CASSLGHSNTEAFF. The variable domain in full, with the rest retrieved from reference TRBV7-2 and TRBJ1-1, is GAGVSQSPSNKVTEKGKDVELRCDPISGHTALYWYRQSLGQGLEFLIYFQGNSAPDKSGLPSDRFSAERTGGSVSTLTIQRTQQEDSAVYLCASSLGHSNTEAFFGQGTRLTVV.

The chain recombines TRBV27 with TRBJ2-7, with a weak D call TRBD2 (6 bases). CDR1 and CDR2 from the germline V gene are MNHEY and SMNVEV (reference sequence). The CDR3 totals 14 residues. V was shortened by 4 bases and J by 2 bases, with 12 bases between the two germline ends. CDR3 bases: TGTGCCAGCAGTTCCCCGGGGGATACCTACGAGCAGTACTTC. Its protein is CASSSPGDTYEQYF.

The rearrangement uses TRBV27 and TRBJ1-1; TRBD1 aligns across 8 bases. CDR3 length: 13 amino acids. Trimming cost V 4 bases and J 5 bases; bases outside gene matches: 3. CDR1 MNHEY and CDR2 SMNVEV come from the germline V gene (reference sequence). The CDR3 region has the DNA TGTGCCAGCAGTTCAGGGGGCCGGACTGAAGCTTTCTTT. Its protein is CASSSGGRTEAFF.

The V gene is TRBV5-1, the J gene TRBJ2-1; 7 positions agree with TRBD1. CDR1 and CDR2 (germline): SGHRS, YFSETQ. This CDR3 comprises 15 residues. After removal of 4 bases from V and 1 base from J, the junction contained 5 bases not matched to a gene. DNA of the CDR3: TGCGCCAGCAGCCTCCGGGACAGATCCTACAATGAGCAGTTCTTC. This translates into CASSLRDRSYNEQFF.

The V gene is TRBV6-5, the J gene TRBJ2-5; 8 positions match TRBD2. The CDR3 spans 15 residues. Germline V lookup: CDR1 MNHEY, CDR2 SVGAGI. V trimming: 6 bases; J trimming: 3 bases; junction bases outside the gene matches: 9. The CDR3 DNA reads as TGTGCCAGCAGCAAACTAGCGGCGAGGGAAGAGACCCAGTACTTC. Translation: CASSKLAAREETQYF.

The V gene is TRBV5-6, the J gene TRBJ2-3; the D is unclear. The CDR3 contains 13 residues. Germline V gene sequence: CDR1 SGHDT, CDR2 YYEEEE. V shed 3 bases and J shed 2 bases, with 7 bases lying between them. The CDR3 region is CASSSVATDTQYF. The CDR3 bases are TGTGCCAGCAGCTCGGTTGCCACAGATACGCAGTATTTT.

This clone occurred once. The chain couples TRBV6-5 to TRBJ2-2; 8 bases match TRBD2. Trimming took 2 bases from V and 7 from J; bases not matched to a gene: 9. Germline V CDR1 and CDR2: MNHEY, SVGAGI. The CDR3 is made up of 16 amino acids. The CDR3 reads CASSYGGSGMFGELFF. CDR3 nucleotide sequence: TGTGCCAGCAGTTACGGGGGTAGCGGGATGTTCGGGGAGCTGTTTTTT.

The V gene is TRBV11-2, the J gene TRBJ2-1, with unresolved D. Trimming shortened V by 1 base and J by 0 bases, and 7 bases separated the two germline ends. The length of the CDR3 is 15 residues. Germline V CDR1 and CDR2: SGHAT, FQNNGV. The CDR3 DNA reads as TGTGCCAGCAGCTTAGTTCTGAGCTCCTACAATGAGCAGTTCTTC. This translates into CASSLVLSSYNEQFF.

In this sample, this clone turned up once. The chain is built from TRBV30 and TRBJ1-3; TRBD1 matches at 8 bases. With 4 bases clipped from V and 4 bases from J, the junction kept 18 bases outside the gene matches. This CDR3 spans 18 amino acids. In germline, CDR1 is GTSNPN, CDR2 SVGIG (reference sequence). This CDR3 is CAWTPTGSGTGSGNTIYF. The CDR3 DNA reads TGTGCCTGGACGCCAACAGGATCCGGGACAGGTTCAGGAAACACCATATATTTT.